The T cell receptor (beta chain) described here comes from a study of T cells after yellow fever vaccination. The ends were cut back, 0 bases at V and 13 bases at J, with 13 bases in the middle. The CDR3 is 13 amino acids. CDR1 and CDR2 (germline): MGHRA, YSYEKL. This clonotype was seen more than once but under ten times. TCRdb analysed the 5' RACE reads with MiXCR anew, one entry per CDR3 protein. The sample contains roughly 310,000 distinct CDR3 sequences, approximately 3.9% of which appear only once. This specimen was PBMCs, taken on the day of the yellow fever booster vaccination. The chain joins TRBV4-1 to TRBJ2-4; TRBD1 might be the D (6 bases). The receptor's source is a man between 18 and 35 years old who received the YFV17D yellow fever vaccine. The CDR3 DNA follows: TGCGCCAGCAGCCAAGAAGTACGGACAGTCCAGTACTTC. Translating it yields CASSQEVRTVQYF.